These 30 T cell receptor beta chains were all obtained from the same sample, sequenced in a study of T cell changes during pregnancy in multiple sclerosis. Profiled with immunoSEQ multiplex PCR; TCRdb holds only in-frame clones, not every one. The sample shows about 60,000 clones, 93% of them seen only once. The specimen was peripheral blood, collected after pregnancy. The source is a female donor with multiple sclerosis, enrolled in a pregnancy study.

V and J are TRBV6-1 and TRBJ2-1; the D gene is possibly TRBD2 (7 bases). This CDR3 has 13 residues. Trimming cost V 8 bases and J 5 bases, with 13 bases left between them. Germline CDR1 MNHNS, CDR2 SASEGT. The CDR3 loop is CASAGGPHNEQFF. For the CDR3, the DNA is TGTGCCAGCGCCGGGGGGCCCCACAATGAGCAGTTCTTC.

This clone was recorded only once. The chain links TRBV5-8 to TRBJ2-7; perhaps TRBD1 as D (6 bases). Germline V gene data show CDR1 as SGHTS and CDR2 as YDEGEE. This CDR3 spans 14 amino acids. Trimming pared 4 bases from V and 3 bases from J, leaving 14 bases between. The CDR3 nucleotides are TGTGCCAGCAGCCCCAGGGGTTTCGGCTACGAGCAGTACTTC. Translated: CASSPRGFGYEQYF.

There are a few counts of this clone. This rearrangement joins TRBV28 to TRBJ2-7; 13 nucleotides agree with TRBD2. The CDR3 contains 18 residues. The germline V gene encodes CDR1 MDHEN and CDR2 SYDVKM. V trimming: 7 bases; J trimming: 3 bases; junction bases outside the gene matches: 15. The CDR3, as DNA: TGTGCCAGCACCCTAGGGACTAGCGGGAACTTCGTCTTCTACGAGCAGTACTTC. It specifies CASTLGTSGNFVFYEQYF.

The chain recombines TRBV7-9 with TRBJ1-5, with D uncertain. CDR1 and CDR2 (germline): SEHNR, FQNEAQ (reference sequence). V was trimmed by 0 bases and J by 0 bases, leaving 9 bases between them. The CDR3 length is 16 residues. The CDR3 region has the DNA TGTGCCAGCAGCTTAGCCTCGGGGTATAGCAATCAGCCCCAGCATTTT. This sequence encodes CASSLASGYSNQPQHF.

In DNA form, the CDR3 reads TGCAGCGTTGAAGGGAAGGGACTAGCGGGAGCAGATACGCAGTATTTT. Its translation is CSVEGKGLAGADTQYF. V is TRBV29-1 and J is TRBJ2-3; 14 nucleotides agree with TRBD2. The CDR3 extends over 16 amino acids. Looked up from germline, CDR1 is SQVTM and CDR2 is ANQGSEA. The trim removed 1 base at V and 4 bases at J, leaving 4 bases unmatched.

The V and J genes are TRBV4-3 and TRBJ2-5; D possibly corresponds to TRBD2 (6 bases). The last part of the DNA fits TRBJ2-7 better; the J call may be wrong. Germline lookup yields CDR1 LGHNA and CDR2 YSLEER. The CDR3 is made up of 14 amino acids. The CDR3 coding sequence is TGCGCCAGCAGCTCAGGTAGCGGCTCCTACGAGCAGTACTTC. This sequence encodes CASSSGSGSYEQYF.

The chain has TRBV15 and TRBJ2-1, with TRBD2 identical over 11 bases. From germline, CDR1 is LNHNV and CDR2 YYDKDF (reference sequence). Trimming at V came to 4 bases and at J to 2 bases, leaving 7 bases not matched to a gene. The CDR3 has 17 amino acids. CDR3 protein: CATSIPLAGGPYNEQFF. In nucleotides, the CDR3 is TGTGCCACCAGCATTCCCCTAGCGGGAGGCCCCTACAATGAGCAGTTCTTC.

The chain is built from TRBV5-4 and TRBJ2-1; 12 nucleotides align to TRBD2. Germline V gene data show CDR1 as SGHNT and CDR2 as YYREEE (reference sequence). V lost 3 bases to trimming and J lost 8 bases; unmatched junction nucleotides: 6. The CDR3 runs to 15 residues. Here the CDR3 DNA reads TGTGCCAGCAGCTCGACTAGCGGGAGTATGTATGAGCAGTTCTTC. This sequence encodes CASSSTSGSMYEQFF.

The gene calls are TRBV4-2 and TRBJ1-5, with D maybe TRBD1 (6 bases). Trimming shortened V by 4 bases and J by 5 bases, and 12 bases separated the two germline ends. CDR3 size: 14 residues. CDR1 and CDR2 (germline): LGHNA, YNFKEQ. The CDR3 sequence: CASSLQGDDQPQHF. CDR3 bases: TGTGCCAGCAGCCTACAGGGCGACGATCAGCCCCAGCATTTT.

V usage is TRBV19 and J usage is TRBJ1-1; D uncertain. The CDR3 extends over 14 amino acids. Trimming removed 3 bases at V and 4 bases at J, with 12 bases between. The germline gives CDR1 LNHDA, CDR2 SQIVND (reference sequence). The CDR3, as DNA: TGTGCCAGTAGTATCTCTAATCCGAGCACTGAAGCTTTCTTT. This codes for CASSISNPSTEAFF.

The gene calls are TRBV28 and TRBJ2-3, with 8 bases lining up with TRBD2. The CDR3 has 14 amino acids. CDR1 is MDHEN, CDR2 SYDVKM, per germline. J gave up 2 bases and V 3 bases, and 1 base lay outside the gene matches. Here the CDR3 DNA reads TGTGCCAGCAGTTTGACTAGCGACACAGATACGCAGTATTTT. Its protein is CASSLTSDTDTQYF.

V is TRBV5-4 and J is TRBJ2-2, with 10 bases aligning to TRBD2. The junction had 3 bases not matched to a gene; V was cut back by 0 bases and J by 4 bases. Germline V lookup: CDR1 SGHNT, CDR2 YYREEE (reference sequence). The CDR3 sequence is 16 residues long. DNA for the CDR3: TGTGCCAGCAGCTTGGTAGCGGGAGGCGGCACCGGGGAGCTGTTTTTT. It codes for CASSLVAGGGTGELFF.

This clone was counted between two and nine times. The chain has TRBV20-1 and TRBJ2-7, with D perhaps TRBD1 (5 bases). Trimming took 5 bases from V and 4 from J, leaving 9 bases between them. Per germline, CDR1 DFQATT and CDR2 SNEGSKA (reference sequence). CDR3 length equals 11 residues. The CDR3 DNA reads TGCAGTGCTGAGGACACTTACGAGCAGTACTTC. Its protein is CSAEDTYEQYF.

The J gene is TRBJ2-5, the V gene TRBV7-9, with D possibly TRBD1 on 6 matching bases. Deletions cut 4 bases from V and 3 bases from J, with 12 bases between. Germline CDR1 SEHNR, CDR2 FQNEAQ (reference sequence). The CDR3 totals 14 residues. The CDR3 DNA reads TGTGCCAGCAGCTCAGGACAGTTAAAAGAGACCCAGTACTTC. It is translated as CASSSGQLKETQYF.

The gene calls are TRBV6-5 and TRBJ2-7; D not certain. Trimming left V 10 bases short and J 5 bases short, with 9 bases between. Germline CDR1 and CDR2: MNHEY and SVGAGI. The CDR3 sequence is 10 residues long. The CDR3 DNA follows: TGTGCCACCGGGTGGGACGAGCAGTACTTC. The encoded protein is CATGWDEQYF.

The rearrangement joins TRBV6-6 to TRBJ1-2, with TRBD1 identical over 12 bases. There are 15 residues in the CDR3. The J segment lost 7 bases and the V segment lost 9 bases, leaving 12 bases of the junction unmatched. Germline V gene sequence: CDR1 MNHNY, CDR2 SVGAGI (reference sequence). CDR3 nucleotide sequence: TGTGCCAGTCGCCAACCCGGGACAGGGGGCCTTGGCTACACCTTC. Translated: CASRQPGTGGLGYTF.

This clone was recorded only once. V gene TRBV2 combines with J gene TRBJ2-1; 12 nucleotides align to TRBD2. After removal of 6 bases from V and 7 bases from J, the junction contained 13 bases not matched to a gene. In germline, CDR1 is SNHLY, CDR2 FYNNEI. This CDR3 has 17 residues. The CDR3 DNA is TGTGCCAGCAGCCCTATGGGACTAGCGGGCCCAAGAAATGAGCAGTTCTTC. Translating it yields CASSPMGLAGPRNEQFF.

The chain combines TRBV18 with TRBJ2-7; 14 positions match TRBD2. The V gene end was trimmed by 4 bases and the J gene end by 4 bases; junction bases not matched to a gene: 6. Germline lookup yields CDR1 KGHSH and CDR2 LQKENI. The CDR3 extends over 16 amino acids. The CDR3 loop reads CASSLGTSGSPYEQYF. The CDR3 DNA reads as TGTGCCAGCTCACTCGGGACTAGCGGGAGTCCTTACGAGCAGTACTTC.

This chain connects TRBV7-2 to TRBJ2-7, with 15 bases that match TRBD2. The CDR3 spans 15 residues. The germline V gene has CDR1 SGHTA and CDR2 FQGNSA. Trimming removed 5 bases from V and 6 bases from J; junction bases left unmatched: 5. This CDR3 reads CASSARTSGGGEQYF. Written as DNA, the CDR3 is TGTGCCAGCAGCGCCCGGACTAGCGGGGGGGGCGAGCAGTACTTC.

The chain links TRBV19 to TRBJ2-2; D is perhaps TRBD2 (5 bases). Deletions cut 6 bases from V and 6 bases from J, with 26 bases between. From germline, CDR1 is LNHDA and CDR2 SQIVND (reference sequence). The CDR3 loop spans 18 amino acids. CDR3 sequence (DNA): TGTGCCAGTAGCCGGACCCCCCCCGGAGGAGGAGGCGCCGGGGAGCTGTTTTTT. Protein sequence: CASSRTPPGGGGAGELFF.

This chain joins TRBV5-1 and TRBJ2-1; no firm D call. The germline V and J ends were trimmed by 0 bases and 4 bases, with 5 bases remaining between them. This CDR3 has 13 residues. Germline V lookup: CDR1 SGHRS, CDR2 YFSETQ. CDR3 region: CASSLANYNEQFF. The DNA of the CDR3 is TGCGCCAGCAGCTTGGCCAATTACAATGAGCAGTTCTTC.

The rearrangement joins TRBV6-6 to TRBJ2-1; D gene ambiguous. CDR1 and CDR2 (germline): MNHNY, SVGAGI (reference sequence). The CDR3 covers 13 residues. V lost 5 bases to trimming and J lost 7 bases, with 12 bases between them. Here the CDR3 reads CASSPYGLNEQFF. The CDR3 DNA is TGTGCCAGCAGTCCTTACGGGTTAAATGAGCAGTTCTTC.

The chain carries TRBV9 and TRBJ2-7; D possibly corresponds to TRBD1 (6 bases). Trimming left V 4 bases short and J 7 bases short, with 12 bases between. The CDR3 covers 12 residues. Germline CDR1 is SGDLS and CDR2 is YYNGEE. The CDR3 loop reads CASSSGETEQYF. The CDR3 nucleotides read TGTGCCAGCAGCTCAGGGGAGACGGAGCAGTACTTC. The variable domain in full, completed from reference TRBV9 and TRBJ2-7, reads DSGVTQTPKHLITATGQRVTLRCSPRSGDLSVYWYQQSLDQGLQFLIQYYNGEERAKGNILERFSAQQFPDLHSELNLSSLELGDSALYFCASSSGETEQYFGPGTRLTVT.

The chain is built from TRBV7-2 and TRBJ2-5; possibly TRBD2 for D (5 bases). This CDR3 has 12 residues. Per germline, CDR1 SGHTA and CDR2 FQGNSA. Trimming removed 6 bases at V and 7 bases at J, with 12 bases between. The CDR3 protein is CASRSRTGTQYF. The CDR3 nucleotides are TGTGCCAGCAGGTCTAGGACTGGGACCCAGTACTTC.

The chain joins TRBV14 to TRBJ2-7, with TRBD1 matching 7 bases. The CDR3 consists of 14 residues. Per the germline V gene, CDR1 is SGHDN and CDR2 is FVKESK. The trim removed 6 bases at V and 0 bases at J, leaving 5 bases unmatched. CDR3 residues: CASSHRDSSYEQYF. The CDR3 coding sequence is TGTGCCAGCAGTCACAGGGACAGCTCCTACGAGCAGTACTTC.

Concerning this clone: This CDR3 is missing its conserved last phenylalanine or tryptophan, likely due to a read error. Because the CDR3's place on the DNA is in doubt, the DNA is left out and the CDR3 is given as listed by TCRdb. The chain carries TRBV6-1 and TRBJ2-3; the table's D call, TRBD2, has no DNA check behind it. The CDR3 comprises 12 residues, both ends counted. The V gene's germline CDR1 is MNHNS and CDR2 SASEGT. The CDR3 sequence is CASSERGLRIVS.

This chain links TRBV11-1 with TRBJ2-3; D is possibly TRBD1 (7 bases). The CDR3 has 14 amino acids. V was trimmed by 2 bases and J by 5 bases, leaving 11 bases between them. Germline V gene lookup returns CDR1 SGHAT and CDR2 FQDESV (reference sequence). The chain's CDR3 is CASSLRQGGDTQYF. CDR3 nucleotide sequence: TGTGCCAGCAGCTTACGGCAGGGGGGAGATACGCAGTATTTT. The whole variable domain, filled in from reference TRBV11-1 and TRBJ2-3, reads EAEVAQSPRYKITEKSQAVAFWCDPISGHATLYWYRQILGQGPELLVQFQDESVVDDSQLPKDRFSAERLKGVDSTLKIQPAELGDSAMYLCASSLRQGGDTQYFGPGTRLTVL.

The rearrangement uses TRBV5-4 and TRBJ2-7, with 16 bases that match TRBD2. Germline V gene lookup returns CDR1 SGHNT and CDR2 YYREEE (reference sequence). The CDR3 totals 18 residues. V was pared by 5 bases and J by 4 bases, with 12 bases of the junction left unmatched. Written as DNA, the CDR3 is TGTGCCAGCAGTCGGGGACTAGCGGGAGGGAGCGAGGGATACGAGCAGTACTTC. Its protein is CASSRGLAGGSEGYEQYF.

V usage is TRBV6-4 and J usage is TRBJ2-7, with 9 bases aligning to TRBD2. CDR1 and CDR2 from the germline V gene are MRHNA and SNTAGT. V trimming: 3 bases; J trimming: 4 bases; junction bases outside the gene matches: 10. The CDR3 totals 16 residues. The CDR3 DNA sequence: TGTGCCAGCAGTGATGGTAGGCGGGAGGGCAGGTACGAGCAGTACTTC. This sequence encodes CASSDGRREGRYEQYF.

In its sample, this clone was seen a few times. Here the CDR3 DNA reads TGTGCCAGCAGTGTATGGGGAGGGCAGCCCCAGCATTTT. Translated, it gives CASSVWGGQPQHF. V gene TRBV6-4 combines with J gene TRBJ1-5, with D unresolved. Deletions cut 4 bases from V and 7 bases from J, with 11 bases between. There are 13 residues in the CDR3. Germline CDR1 MRHNA, CDR2 SNTAGT.